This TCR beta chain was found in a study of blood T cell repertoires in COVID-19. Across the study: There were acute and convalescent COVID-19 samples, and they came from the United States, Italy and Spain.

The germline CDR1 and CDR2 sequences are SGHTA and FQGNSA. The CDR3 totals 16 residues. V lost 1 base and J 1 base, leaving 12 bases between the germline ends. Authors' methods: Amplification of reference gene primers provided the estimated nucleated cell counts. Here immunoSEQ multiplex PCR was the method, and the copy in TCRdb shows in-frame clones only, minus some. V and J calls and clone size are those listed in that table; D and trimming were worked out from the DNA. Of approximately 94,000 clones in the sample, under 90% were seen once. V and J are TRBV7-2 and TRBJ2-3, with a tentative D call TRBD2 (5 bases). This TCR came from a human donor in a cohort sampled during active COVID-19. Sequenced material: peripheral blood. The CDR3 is CASSLVWRRGTDTQYF. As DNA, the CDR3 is TGTGCCAGCAGCTTAGTTTGGCGGCGGGGCACAGATACGCAGTATTTT.